The next 14 T cell receptor beta chains were all read from a single sample in a study of CD8 T cells in ankylosing spondylitis. The study's findings and limits: In ankylosing spondylitis blood, a motif of about 8 highly homologous TCR beta variants appeared characteristic.

No antigen is known for these receptors. TCRdb redid the calling of the 5' RACE reads with MiXCR, one entry per CDR3 protein. The table records about 540,000 distinct CDR3 sequences, 10% to 15% of them present only once. The sample consisted of blood, either unsorted or a sorted T cell fraction (not recorded which). The receptors were gathered from a male donor with ankylosing spondylitis.

On this clonotype itself: Given the absence of the conserved phenylalanine or tryptophan at the CDR3 end, a read error is likely. This chain links TRBV6-2 or TRBV6-3 with TRBJ2-6, with D perhaps matching TRBD2 (5 bases). Germline V gene data show CDR1 as MNHEY and CDR2 as SVGEGT. The V end was cut by 3 bases, the J end by 0 bases, with 15 bases between. The CDR3 loop spans 18 amino acids. The CDR3 DNA follows: TGTGCCAGCAGTTATTCCGGGGTTCCCAGCTCTGGGGCCAACGTCCTGACTTAC. Its translation is CASSYSGVPSSGANVLTY.

The rearrangement joins TRBV20-1 to TRBJ2-5; weak D call: TRBD2 (5 bases). V was shortened by 5 bases and J by 4 bases, with 17 bases between the two germline ends. This CDR3 comprises 14 residues. CDR1 is DFQATT and CDR2 is SNEGSKA in the germline V gene (reference sequence). CDR3 residues: CSAGREAEGETQYF. The CDR3 nucleotides read TGCAGTGCTGGTCGTGAGGCAGAGGGAGAGACCCAGTACTTC.

The rearrangement links TRBV5-1 to TRBJ2-7, with 8 positions matching TRBD2. V lost 4 bases and J lost 12; bases outside the gene matches: 9. The CDR3 loop spans 12 amino acids. Per germline, CDR1 SGHRS and CDR2 YFSETQ. The DNA of the CDR3 is TGCGCCAGCAGCCCGCTAGCGGGTTCGCCGTACTTC. Its protein product is CASSPLAGSPYF.

The rearrangement uses TRBV20-1 and TRBJ2-1; TRBD2 aligns across 13 bases. The CDR3 is 15 amino acids. Germline V lookup: CDR1 DFQATT, CDR2 SNEGSKA (reference sequence). V trimming: 7 bases; J trimming: 8 bases; junction bases outside the gene matches: 11. CDR3 sequence: CSVQGGLAGEYEQFF. The CDR3 coding sequence is TGCAGTGTTCAAGGCGGACTAGCGGGAGAATATGAGCAGTTCTTC.

This clonotype showed up just a few times. This chain uses TRBV14 with TRBJ1-4, with a possible D match to TRBD1 (6 bases). The CDR3 is made up of 16 amino acids. Trimming pared 2 bases from V and 0 bases from J, leaving 10 bases between. Germline V gives CDR1 SGHDN, CDR2 FVKESK. CDR3 sequence reads: CASSQPTGSTNEKLFF. The DNA for the CDR3 is TGTGCCAGCAGCCAACCTACAGGGTCAACTAATGAAAAACTGTTTTTT.

The chain couples TRBV28 to TRBJ1-5; D may be TRBD1 (5 bases). V gave up 5 bases and J gave up 6 bases, with 11 bases separating them. The germline V gene has CDR1 MDHEN and CDR2 SYDVKM. The CDR3 extends over 13 amino acids. In DNA form, the CDR3 reads TGTGCCAGCAGTGCTGGGGGGGTTCAGCCCCAGCATTTT. Protein product: CASSAGGVQPQHF.

This chain connects TRBV5-6 to TRBJ2-1; TRBD2 is a possible D gene (6 bases). Germline V gives CDR1 SGHDT, CDR2 YYEEEE. This CDR3 has 15 residues. Trimming removed 3 bases at V and 4 bases at J, with 14 bases between. The CDR3 DNA reads TGTGCCAGCAGCTGGCTCGGAGGGGAGTACAATGAGCAGTTCTTC. Translation gives CASSWLGGEYNEQFF.

This clonotype was detected only a few times. The chain is built from TRBV20-1 and TRBJ1-5; D remains ambiguous. With 3 bases removed from V and 0 bases from J, the gap between germline ends came to 12 bases. Germline CDR1 DFQATT, CDR2 SNEGSKA (reference sequence). The CDR3 sequence is 15 residues long. The DNA of the CDR3 is TGCAGTGCTAGCGAGGTTATCTATAGCAATCAGCCCCAGCATTTT. Residues: CSASEVIYSNQPQHF.

The J gene is TRBJ2-1, the V gene TRBV25-1, with D tentatively TRBD2 (7 bases). The CDR3 is 15 residues long. Trimming took off 5 bases at V and 4 bases at J, with 15 bases between the two ends. Germline assignment: CDR1 MGHDK and CDR2 SYGVNS. The CDR3 nucleotides read TGTGCCAGCAGTCGAGGGGGAGGGAGATACAATGAGCAGTTCTTC. As protein: CASSRGGGRYNEQFF.

The rearrangement joins TRBV7-9 to TRBJ2-1; D is possibly TRBD2 (5 bases). Germline-derived CDR1 and CDR2 are SEHNR and FQNEAQ (reference sequence). The CDR3 length is 16 residues. Trimming removed 3 bases at V and 7 bases at J, with 19 bases between. CDR3 sequence (DNA): TGTGCCAGCAGCTTTTTAGGGCAGGACTCTTGGAATGAGCAGTTCTTC. Translating it yields CASSFLGQDSWNEQFF.

This clonotype has only a few counts. The chain recombines TRBV5-5 with TRBJ2-2; 7 positions match TRBD2. Unmatched junction bases numbered 11, after V lost 6 bases and J lost 3 bases. Germline assignment: CDR1 SGHKS and CDR2 YYEKEE (reference sequence). The CDR3 extends over 16 amino acids. As DNA, the CDR3 is TGTGCCAGCACCCCATGGCTAGCGGACTACACCGGGGAGCTGTTTTTT. Translation gives CASTPWLADYTGELFF.

The chain combines TRBV11-2 with TRBJ2-2; TRBD2 matches at 10 bases. CDR1 and CDR2 from the germline V gene are SGHAT and FQNNGV. The CDR3 extends over 16 amino acids. The V segment lost 2 bases and the J segment 5 bases; nucleotides outside the gene matches: 5. In nucleotides, the CDR3 is TGTGCCAGCAGCTTAACAGCGGGAGGGGGAACCGGGGAGCTGTTTTTT. As protein: CASSLTAGGGTGELFF.

V gene TRBV7-2 combines with J gene TRBJ2-1; TRBD1 or TRBD2 may be the D gene (6 bases each). Trimming left V 0 bases short and J 9 bases short, with 12 bases between. This CDR3 spans 14 amino acids. CDR1 SGHTA and CDR2 FQGNSA come from the germline V gene. The CDR3 loop is CASSLARGGGEQFF. In DNA, the CDR3 is TGTGCCAGCAGCTTAGCGCGCGGAGGGGGTGAGCAGTTCTTC.

This clonotype was observed at least ten times. The chain couples TRBV7-9 to TRBJ1-2, with D possibly being TRBD1 (6 bases). Trimming cost V 5 bases and J 3 bases, with 10 bases left between them. Germline V lookup: CDR1 SEHNR, CDR2 FQNEAQ (reference sequence). This CDR3 spans 13 amino acids. CDR3 sequence reads: CASSPDSYYGYTF. CDR3 in DNA: TGTGCCAGCAGCCCGGACAGCTACTATGGCTACACCTTC.